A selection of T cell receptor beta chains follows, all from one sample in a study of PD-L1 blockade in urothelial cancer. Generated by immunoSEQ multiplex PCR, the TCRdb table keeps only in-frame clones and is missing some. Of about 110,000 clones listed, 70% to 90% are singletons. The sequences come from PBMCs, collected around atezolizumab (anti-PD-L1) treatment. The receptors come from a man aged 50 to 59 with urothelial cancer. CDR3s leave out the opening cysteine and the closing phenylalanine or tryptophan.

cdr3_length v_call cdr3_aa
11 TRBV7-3 ASSLGRDSPLH
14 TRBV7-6 ASSPRPTGGNYGYT
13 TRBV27 ASSLKPPLPYEQY
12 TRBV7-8 ASSNRDRGETQY
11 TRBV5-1 ASSLALDSEAF
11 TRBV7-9 ASSGQGGTEAF
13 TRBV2 ASSEALAATGELF
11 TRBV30 AWSVRLADEQY
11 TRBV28 AVANAGGFEQY
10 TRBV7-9 ASRSPGGTQY
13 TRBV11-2 ASSAKLAGENEQF
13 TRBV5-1 ASSSARGQSGELF
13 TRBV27 ASRPLAGVSGELF
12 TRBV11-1 ASSLVDITDTQY
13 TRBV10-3 AISHQSTGNDGYT
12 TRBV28 ASRPGHSNYGYT
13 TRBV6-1 ASSETDDRPTEAF
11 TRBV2 ASIPGGTDTQY
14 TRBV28 ASSPLRGVSNSPLH
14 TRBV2 AIQKGQGVSNTEAF
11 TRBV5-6 ASSQTGGYGYT
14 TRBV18 ASSPSGLAGAYEQY
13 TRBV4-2 ASSQRTGGDEKLF
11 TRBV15 ATSRGRIEGYT
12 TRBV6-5 ASKPWREKNEQY
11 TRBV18 ASSPPSTDTQY
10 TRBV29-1 SVVSDTETQY
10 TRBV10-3 AISEPRSPLH
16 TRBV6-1 ASSEKFWTSGGTYEQY
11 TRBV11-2 ASRPTGDNEQF
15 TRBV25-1 ASSESWPGQDTGELF
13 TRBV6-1 ASSEWGSGYTEAF
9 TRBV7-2 ASSSSLALH
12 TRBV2 ASLQAGGTGGYT
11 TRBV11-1 ASSLGTGRTQY
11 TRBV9 ASSAGREETQY
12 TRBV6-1 ASSEGVGGQPQH
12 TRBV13 ASSFQTGRDTQY
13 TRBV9 ASSTGGAFGTEAF
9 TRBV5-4 ASSYGEKLF
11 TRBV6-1 ASSTSGVYEQY
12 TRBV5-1 ASSSLDKNTEAF
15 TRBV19 ASSIDLRAGGIYEQY
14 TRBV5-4 ASGPDRAAGGSPLH
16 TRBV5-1 ASSLVWTSGSSYNEQF
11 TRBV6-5 ASSRTANTEAF
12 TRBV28 ASSPPGQGGGYT
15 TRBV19 ASSRLAGQGLTDTQY
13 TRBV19 ASSWTSGLAGEQF
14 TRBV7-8 ASSASDRGWVNEQF
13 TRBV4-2 ASSQDQGAPQPQH
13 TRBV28 AARTGGKPRVGYT
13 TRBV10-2 ASSESLFSGNTIY
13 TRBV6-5 ASRRQATSTDTQY
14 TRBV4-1 ASSQVSGRGQETQY
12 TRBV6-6 ASSYYRATGEQF
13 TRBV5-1 ASSLAPGMNTEAF